These T cell receptor beta chains were read from a single sample in a study of T cell clonotyping in hematopoietic cell transplantation. The method was immunoSEQ multiplex PCR; TCRdb's version includes in-frame clones alone and lacks a portion of them. The table records under 30,000 clones, roughly 92% of them present only once. The sequences come from PBMCs, collected 100 days after allogeneic stem cell transplant. The source is a female patient in her fifties who had an allogeneic stem cell transplant from a related donor, so the T cells may come from the graft donor. Some clones in this sample may be carry-over from other donors' samples. The CDR3 runs from the conserved cysteine through the conserved F or W. D genes are given only for firm matches. The size of a clone is reported for some rows only, either as once, few or many, or as a class for expanded clones.

TRBV7-6,NA,TRBJ2-3,TRBD1,CASSSQGAQGTQYF,TGTGCCAGCAGCTCGCAGGGGGCGCAGGGTACGCAGTATTTT
TRBV30,NA,TRBJ2-2,NA,CAWSAGVTGELFF,TGTGCCTGGAGTGCAGGGGTGACCGGGGAGCTGTTTTTT
TRBV6-4,NA,TRBJ2-3,NA,CASSDTFTDTQYF,TGTGCCAGCAGTGATACTTTCACAGATACGCAGTATTTT
TRBV4-2,NA,TRBJ1-1,NA,CASSQDQHSEAFF,TGTGCCAGCAGCCAAGATCAGCACTCTGAAGCTTTCTTT
TRBV5-8,NA,TRBJ1-1,NA,CASSFGSRLTEAFF,TGTGCCAGCAGCTTTGGGAGCCGGCTCACTGAAGCTTTCTTT
TRBV4-2,NA,TRBJ1-5,NA,CASSQDPGTFEPQHF,TGTGCCAGCAGCCAAGATCCTGGGACCTTTGAGCCCCAGCATTTT
TRBV5-1,NA,TRBJ1-1,TRBD1,CASSSRTGGGGTEAFF,TGCGCCAGCAGCTCCCGGACAGGGGGAGGGGGCACTGAAGCTTTCTTT
TRBV7-2,NA,TRBJ2-7,TRBD2,CASSLGLAGGYEQYF,TGTGCCAGCAGCTTAGGACTAGCGGGGGGTTACGAGCAGTACTTC
TRBV5-6,NA,TRBJ1-2,NA,CASRNRGAVGGNNYGYTF,TGTGCCAGCAGGAATAGAGGGGCGGTAGGGGGAAATAACTATGGCTACACCTTC
TRBV10-1,few,TRBJ2-7,NA,CASKGTTYEQYF,TGCGCCAGCAAGGGGACAACCTACGAGCAGTACTTC
TRBV7-2,NA,TRBJ1-1,NA,CASSLVFANTEAFF,TGTGCCAGCAGCTTAGTTTTTGCGAACACTGAAGCTTTCTTT
TRBV9,once,TRBJ2-5,TRBD2,CASSVGGGVLETQYF,TGTGCCAGCAGCGTAGGCGGGGGGGTACTGGAGACCCAGTACTTC
TRBV5-1,once,TRBJ1-2,NA,CASSSQTTGGVVNYGYTF,TGCGCCAGCAGCTCCCAAACGACAGGAGGGGTTGTAAACTATGGCTACACCTTC
TRBV19,NA,TRBJ1-1,NA,CASSNRDTRRTEAFF,TGTGCCAGTAGTAACCGGGACACCCGAAGGACTGAAGCTTTCTTT
TRBV5-6,NA,TRBJ1-6,NA,CASSFRGINSPLHF,TGTGCCAGCAGCTTTCGAGGGATTAACTCACCCCTCCACTTT
TRBV11-2,NA,TRBJ1-5,NA,CASSLDPRQPQHF,TGTGCCAGCAGCTTAGATCCAAGGCAGCCCCAGCATTTT
TRBV7-9,NA,TRBJ1-4,NA,CASSLVGLNEKLFF,TGTGCCAGCAGCTTGGTGGGCCTAAATGAAAAACTGTTTTTT
TRBV11-2,NA,TRBJ2-3,NA,CASSAQEDATQYF,TGTGCCAGCAGCGCACAAGAAGACGCTACGCAGTATTTT
TRBV6-6,NA,TRBJ2-3,NA,CASSPAGTQYF,TGTGCCAGCAGCCCCGCCGGTACGCAGTATTTT
TRBV19,NA,TRBJ2-7,NA,CASSIGTGSYEQYF,TGTGCCAGTAGTATAGGCACAGGTTCCTACGAGCAGTACTTC
TRBV7-9,NA,TRBJ1-6,NA,CASSLGGQGGNSPLHF,TGTGCCAGCAGCTTAGGAGGGCAGGGAGGGAATTCACCCCTCCACTTT
TRBV6-6,NA,TRBJ1-4,TRBD1,CASSTADRVYEKLFF,TGTGCCAGCAGTACCGCCGACAGGGTTTATGAAAAACTGTTTTTT
TRBV5-5,NA,TRBJ2-3,TRBD2,CASSLPPAGADTQYF,TGTGCCAGCAGCCTCCCCCCTGCGGGGGCAGATACGCAGTATTTT
TRBV11-2,NA,TRBJ1-2,NA,CASSFSSGQLANYGYTF,TGTGCCAGCAGCTTCTCATCCGGGCAGTTAGCTAACTATGGCTACACCTTC
TRBV6-5,NA,TRBJ1-2,TRBD1,CASSTQGYGYTF,TGTGCCAGCAGCACACAGGGGTATGGCTACACCTTC
TRBV27,NA,TRBJ1-2,TRBD1,CASSFLGQGNYGYTF,TGTGCCAGCAGTTTCCTCGGACAGGGCAACTATGGCTACACCTTC
TRBV5-6,NA,TRBJ2-4,NA,CASSLGTSLDLKNIQYF,TGTGCCAGCAGCTTGGGGACAAGCCTGGACCTCAAAAACATTCAGTACTTC
TRBV7-9,once,TRBJ1-4,NA,CASSLGTNEKLFF,TGTGCCAGCAGCTTAGGTACGAATGAAAAACTGTTTTTT
TRBV14,NA,TRBJ2-7,NA,CASSQDRKMYSYEQYF,TGTGCCAGCAGCCAAGATCGCAAGATGTACTCCTACGAGCAGTACTTC
TRBV6-6,NA,TRBJ2-3,NA,CASTEGLMLTDTQYF,TGTGCCAGCACGGAGGGACTCATGCTCACAGATACGCAGTATTTT
TRBV21-1,NA,TRBJ2-5,NA,CASCRLADKGTQYF,TGTGCCAGCTGCCGACTAGCGGACAAGGGGACCCAGTACTTC
TRBV28,NA,TRBJ1-2,NA,CASRGGLRTAYGYTF,TGTGCCAGCAGAGGGGGTCTCCGGACAGCCTATGGCTACACCTTC
TRBV27,NA,TRBJ2-1,TRBD1,CASSPTGRREQFF,TGTGCCAGCAGTCCGACAGGGCGGCGTGAGCAGTTCTTC
TRBV18,NA,TRBJ2-3,TRBD2,CASSQRTSGNTDTQYF,TGTGCCAGCTCGCAGCGGACTAGCGGGAACACAGATACGCAGTATTTT
TRBV5-4,NA,TRBJ1-5,TRBD1,CASSQGGSNSNQPQHF,TGTGCCAGCAGTCAAGGGGGCTCAAATAGCAATCAGCCCCAGCATTTT
TRBV7-2,NA,TRBJ1-4,NA,CASTSLGARNEKLFF,TGTGCCAGCACCTCCCTGGGGGCGAGAAATGAAAAACTGTTTTTT
TRBV5-4,NA,TRBJ1-2,TRBD1,CASSLGTGDYGYTF,TGTGCCAGCAGCTTGGGTACAGGGGACTATGGCTACACCTTC
TRBV9,NA,TRBJ1-2,NA,CASSVNYGYTF,TGTGCCAGCAGTGTTAACTATGGCTACACCTTC
TRBV7-8,NA,TRBJ1-4,NA,CASSLSGTEKLFF,TGTGCCAGCAGCTTATCCGGGACCGAAAAACTGTTTTTT
TRBV11-3,NA,TRBJ1-1,TRBD1,CASSFTGDTEAFF,TGTGCCAGCAGCTTTACAGGGGACACTGAAGCTTTCTTT
TRBV7-9,NA,TRBJ1-2,NA,CASNSLAGGRNYGYTF,TGTGCCAGCAACTCCCTAGCGGGGGGAAGGAACTATGGCTACACCTTC